The 5 T cell receptor beta chains in this list originate from one sample, sequenced in a study of PD-1 and CTLA-4 blockade in melanoma. Profiling relied on immunoSEQ multiplex PCR, and the TCRdb table lists in-frame clones only, not all of them. The data contain approximately 33,000 clones, under 95% of them seen just once; the ten biggest clones take up approximately 8%. The source material was CD8+ T cells from peripheral blood, sampled from a patient given anti-PD-1 treatment. These receptors were obtained from a human donor with melanoma.

The chain joins TRBV2 to TRBJ2-1; D possibly corresponds to TRBD1 (6 bases). Germline assignment: CDR1 SNHLY and CDR2 FYNNEI. The CDR3 contains 16 residues. The ends were cut back, 4 bases at V and 6 bases at J, with 19 bases in the middle. The DNA of the CDR3 is TGTGCCAGCAGTGGCCTCTGGGGGCTGGTCGCCAATGAGCAGTTCTTC. It translates to CASSGLWGLVANEQFF.

The gene calls are TRBV27 and TRBJ2-6; possible D gene TRBD2, 6 bases. V was shortened by 3 bases and J by 4 bases, with 16 bases between the two germline ends. This CDR3 has 17 residues. CDR1 and CDR2 (germline): MNHEY, SMNVEV (reference sequence). CDR3 in DNA: TGTGCCAGCAGTTTCAGGTGGGGGGAATCCGGGGCCAACGTCCTGACTTTC. It encodes CASSFRWGESGANVLTF.

The chain uses TRBV30 and TRBJ2-7, with 10 bases that match TRBD1. Germline lookup yields CDR1 GTSNPN and CDR2 SVGIG (reference sequence). The CDR3 consists of 11 residues. The ends lost 3 bases at V and 7 bases at J; junction bases unmatched: 0. CDR3 nucleotides: TGTGCCTGGAGGGACAGGGGGGAGCAGTACTTC. Encoded protein: CAWRDRGEQYF. The variable domain in full, completed from reference TRBV30 and TRBJ2-7, reads SQTIHQWPATLVQPVGSPLSLECTVEGTSNPNLYWYRQAAGRGLQLLFYSVGIGQISSEVPQNLSASRPQDRQFILSSKKLLLSDSGFYLCAWRDRGEQYFGPGTRLTVT.

CDR3 coding DNA: TGTGCCAGCAGCGGAGGGGCCAGCTCCTACGAGCAGTACTTC. Residues: CASSGGASSYEQYF. The genes are TRBV9 and TRBJ2-7; the D call may be TRBD1 or TRBD2 (5 bases each). Between the trimmed V and J ends, which lost 3 bases and 0 bases, there was a span of 10 bases. The length of the CDR3 is 14 residues. CDR1 and CDR2 (germline): SGDLS, YYNGEE.

This chain links TRBV6-5 with TRBJ2-2, with D possibly being TRBD1 or TRBD2 (5 bases each). The CDR3 runs to 15 residues. Germline V gene lookup returns CDR1 MNHEY and CDR2 SVGAGI. V was cut by 5 bases and J by 3 bases, with 13 bases left in between. Written as DNA, the CDR3 is TGTGCCAGCAGTCGCCGGGACGGTGACACCGGGGAGCTGTTTTTT. Its translation: CASSRRDGDTGELFF.